The 4 T cell receptor beta chains listed next were all sequenced from one sample in a study of cytomegalovirus exposure and HLA in healthy donors (dated by TCRdb to 2016 to 2017). Library generation was performed with the immunoSEQ multiplex PCR assay. For the multiplex PCR, a mixture combining 60 forward primers for TCR Vbeta segments and 13 reverse primers for TCR Jbeta segments was used. TCRdb mirrors the immuneACCESS table, restricted to in-frame sequences. Some clones are absent from its copies; in checked studies, under half trace to an unresolved V gene, and the reason for the others is unknown. The sample includes about 110,000 clones, with more than 70% observed a single time. Together, the top ten hold 2% to 3% of the sample. Sample: PBMCs. These TCRs come from a man aged 40-49 years in good health and CMV-seronegative.

The V gene is TRBV5-4, the J gene TRBJ2-1, with 8 nucleotides matching TRBD2. The germline V gene encodes CDR1 SGHNT and CDR2 YYREEE (reference sequence). The V gene end was trimmed by 2 bases and the J gene end by 9 bases; junction bases not matched to a gene: 7. The CDR3 covers 14 residues. The CDR3 region is CASSFSRGVGEQFF. The CDR3, as DNA: TGTGCCAGCAGCTTCTCGCGGGGGGTTGGTGAGCAGTTCTTC.

The chain combines TRBV9 with TRBJ2-2, with 11 bases lining up with TRBD2. In germline, CDR1 is SGDLS, CDR2 YYNGEE. V lost 1 base to trimming and J lost 2 bases; unmatched junction nucleotides: 7. The CDR3 runs 18 residues. In nucleotides, the CDR3 is TGTGCCAGCAGCGTAAACGAGGGACTAGCGGTTAACACCGGGGAGCTGTTTTTT. Amino acids: CASSVNEGLAVNTGELFF.

The chain recombines TRBV6-6 with TRBJ2-7; 7 nucleotides match TRBD1. V shed 0 bases and J 1 base; nucleotides not matched to a gene: 6. This CDR3 comprises 16 residues. The germline gives CDR1 MNHNY, CDR2 SVGAGI (reference sequence). The CDR3 protein is CASSYSEKGASYEQYF. The CDR3 nucleotides are TGTGCCAGCAGTTACTCCGAGAAGGGGGCTTCCTACGAGCAGTACTTC.

The rearrangement joins TRBV6-6 to TRBJ2-7; 9 bases are shared with TRBD1. The CDR3 is made up of 15 amino acids. Trimming took 2 bases from V and 5 from J; bases not matched to a gene: 7. Per germline, CDR1 MNHNY and CDR2 SVGAGI (reference sequence). For the CDR3, the DNA is TGTGCCAGCAGTTACCCCGGGACAGGGTCAAACGAGCAGTACTTC. Its protein is CASSYPGTGSNEQYF.